The 28 T cell receptor beta chains reported below all come from one sample, sequenced in a study of cytomegalovirus exposure and HLA in healthy donors. This table comes from immunoSEQ multiplex PCR, and its TCRdb copy is limited to in-frame clones, with some not included. Altogether 190,000 or so clones are present, about 80% being singletons, with the ten largest covering around 2.8%. Material for sequencing was PBMCs. The receptor set was obtained from a woman aged 18-29 years in good health and CMV-seropositive.

The chain has TRBV7-8 and TRBJ1-1, with no clear D. Trimming pared 6 bases from V and 1 base from J, leaving 9 bases between. The CDR3 consists of 13 residues. The germline CDR1 and CDR2 sequences are SGHVS and FQNEAQ. CDR3 residues: CASSLTENTEAFF. The DNA for the CDR3 is TGTGCCAGCAGTTTAACAGAGAACACTGAAGCTTTCTTT. The entire variable domain, with the rest obtained from reference TRBV7-8 and TRBJ1-1, is as follows: GAGVSQSPRYKVAKRGQDVALRCDPISGHVSLFWYQQALGQGPEFLTYFQNEAQLDKSGLPSDRFFAERPEGSVSTLKIQRTQQEDSAVYLCASSLTENTEAFFGQGTRLTVV.

The rearrangement uses TRBV15 and TRBJ1-5; D is undetermined. The CDR3 is 16 amino acids. V gave up 5 bases and J gave up 7 bases, with 21 bases separating them. Per germline, CDR1 LNHNV and CDR2 YYDKDF (reference sequence). CDR3 nucleotides: TGTGCCACCAGCCTATCCCGCTTTCCCCCGGGGCAGCCCCAGCATTTT. Encoded protein: CATSLSRFPPGQPQHF. The whole variable domain, remainder taken from reference TRBV15 and TRBJ1-5, is DAMVIQNPRYQVTQFGKPVTLSCSQTLNHNVMYWYQQKSSQAPKLLFHYYDKDFNNEADTPDNFQSRRPNTSFCFLDIRSPGLGDTAMYLCATSLSRFPPGQPQHFGDGTRLSIL.

The chain uses TRBV10-3 and TRBJ2-7; 7 nucleotides line up with TRBD2. The CDR3 runs 12 residues. The germline V gene encodes CDR1 ENHRY and CDR2 SYGVKD. With V trimmed by 10 bases and J by 7 bases, 10 bases remained unmatched. CDR3 sequence: CATTSVPWEQYF. In DNA form, the CDR3 reads TGTGCCACAACTAGCGTTCCATGGGAGCAGTACTTC.

The rearrangement joins TRBV7-9 to TRBJ1-5, with 7 bases matching TRBD1. Trimming removed 4 bases from V and 6 bases from J; junction bases left unmatched: 12. The CDR3 loop spans 16 amino acids. Germline V gene sequence: CDR1 SEHNR, CDR2 FQNEAQ (reference sequence). CDR3 DNA: TGTGCCAGCAGCTCCTTAGGACAGGTCAATCCTCAGCCCCAGCATTTT. It encodes CASSSLGQVNPQPQHF.

The V call is TRBV5-4, the J call TRBJ2-1, with 11 positions matching TRBD1. CDR1 is SGHNT and CDR2 is YYREEE in the germline V gene (reference sequence). V trimming: 0 bases; J trimming: 3 bases; junction bases outside the gene matches: 2. The CDR3 loop spans 16 amino acids. CDR3 nucleotide sequence: TGTGCCAGCAGCTTGGGGACAGGGGGCAACTACAATGAGCAGTTCTTC. Its translation: CASSLGTGGNYNEQFF.

V is TRBV6-5 and J is TRBJ1-1; a weak D match, TRBD1 (6 bases). With 2 bases removed from V and 7 bases from J, the gap between germline ends came to 17 bases. The CDR3 contains 15 residues. From germline, CDR1 is MNHEY and CDR2 SVGAGI. This chain's CDR3 is CASSYRQGLKGEAFF. The CDR3 DNA is TGTGCCAGCAGTTACCGCCAGGGGCTTAAGGGTGAAGCTTTCTTT.

The chain couples TRBV4-2 to TRBJ2-6, with 10 bases lining up with TRBD2. The CDR3 runs to 19 residues. Germline trimming cut 0 bases from V and 0 bases from J; bases unmatched to any gene: 5. Germline lookup yields CDR1 LGHNA and CDR2 YNFKEQ. Here the CDR3 DNA reads TGTGCCAGCAGCCAAGAAACTAGCGGGGTCTTCTCTGGGGCCAACGTCCTGACTTTC. Amino acid sequence: CASSQETSGVFSGANVLTF.

This chain connects TRBV5-8 to TRBJ1-1, with no clear D. CDR1 and CDR2 from the germline V gene are SGHTS and YDEGEE. The CDR3 extends over 14 amino acids. CDR3 residues: CASNPRDTDTEAFF. In nucleotides, the CDR3 is TGTGCTTCAAACCCCAGAGACACAGACACTGAAGCTTTCTTT.

The CDR3 spells CASSPLRGAQETQYF. The CDR3 region has the DNA TGTGCCAGCAGCCCTCTTCGGGGGGCCCAAGAGACCCAGTACTTC. The rearrangement joins TRBV7-9 to TRBJ2-5; the D gene is possibly TRBD2 (7 bases). This CDR3 has 15 amino acids. The V gene's germline CDR1 is SEHNR and CDR2 FQNEAQ (reference sequence). Trimming left V 5 bases short and J 1 base short, with 14 bases between.

V is TRBV5-4 and J is TRBJ2-7; 8 bases align to TRBD2. Trimming at V came to 4 bases and at J to 0 bases, leaving 12 bases not matched to a gene. The germline gives CDR1 SGHNT, CDR2 YYREEE (reference sequence). CDR3 length: 17 amino acids. DNA of the CDR3: TGTGCCAGCAGCCCGAACCCTTTCAGCGGGGGCTCCTACGAGCAGTACTTC. This translates into CASSPNPFSGGSYEQYF.

This clone was seen a few times. J is TRBJ1-5 and V is TRBV2; 11 bases are a match to TRBD1. J gave up 6 bases and V 7 bases, and 5 bases lay outside the gene matches. Germline lookup yields CDR1 SNHLY and CDR2 FYNNEI. The CDR3 runs to 14 residues. The CDR3 reads CASIGQGAGQPQHF. In DNA form, the CDR3 reads TGTGCCAGCATAGGACAGGGGGCGGGTCAGCCCCAGCATTTT.

V and J are TRBV7-2 and TRBJ2-3, with a weak D call TRBD2 (5 bases). The length of the CDR3 is 16 residues. V lost 2 bases and J 4 bases, leaving 16 bases between the germline ends. Per germline, CDR1 SGHTA and CDR2 FQGNSA. The CDR3: CASSLRISENPDTQYF. In nucleotides, the CDR3 is TGTGCCAGCAGCTTAAGGATTAGCGAAAATCCAGATACGCAGTATTTT.

V usage is TRBV19 and J usage is TRBJ1-1; 7 positions agree with TRBD1. Losses at the gene ends were 3 bases for V and 1 base for J; bases not matched to a gene: 5. The germline V gene encodes CDR1 LNHDA and CDR2 SQIVND (reference sequence). CDR3 length: 15 amino acids. The CDR3 spells CASSIRGTENTEAFF. CDR3 bases: TGTGCCAGTAGTATCCGCGGGACAGAGAACACTGAAGCTTTCTTT.

V and J are TRBV5-1 and TRBJ2-7, with D possibly matching TRBD2 (5 bases). Germline V CDR1 and CDR2: SGHRS, YFSETQ. Trimming cost V 4 bases and J 2 bases, with 7 bases left between them. CDR3 length: 12 residues. Written as DNA, the CDR3 is TGCGCCAGCAGCCCCGGGGCCTACGAGCAGTACTTC. Its translation: CASSPGAYEQYF.

This clone showed up just once. V and J are TRBV29-1 and TRBJ2-5; perhaps TRBD1 as D (6 bases). Trimming stripped 7 bases from V and 3 bases from J, with 9 bases between. CDR3 length equals 11 residues. Per germline, CDR1 SQVTM and CDR2 ANQGSEA. This chain's CDR3 is CSATGKETQYF. The CDR3 DNA reads as TGCAGCGCAACAGGGAAAGAGACCCAGTACTTC.

This clone is a singleton in its sample. The rearrangement uses TRBV7-7 and TRBJ2-7; the D gene is possibly TRBD2 (7 bases). CDR1 and CDR2 from the germline V gene are SSHAT and FNYEAQ (reference sequence). The CDR3 loop spans 15 amino acids. The V end lost 5 bases, the J end lost 3 bases, and 17 bases lay between the germline ends. The CDR3 nucleotides are TGTGCCAGCAGCCCCGGACTGGGAGGGGGCTACGAGCAGTACTTC. Its translation: CASSPGLGGGYEQYF. Combining the CDR3 with reference TRBV7-7 and TRBJ2-7 gives the whole variable domain GAGVSQSPRYKVTKRGQDVTLRCDPISSHATLYWYQQALGQGPEFLTYFNYEAQPDKSGLPSDRFSAERPEGSISTLTIQRTEQRDSAMYRCASSPGLGGGYEQYFGPGTRLTVT.

The chain has TRBV11-2 and TRBJ2-3; 10 nucleotides align to TRBD2. CDR1 SGHAT and CDR2 FQNNGV come from the germline V gene. The length of the CDR3 is 14 residues. V was clipped by 0 bases and J by 12 bases; unmatched bases: 6. The CDR3 DNA is TGTGCCAGCAGCTTAGATCTCCTAGCGGGGGCCCAGTATTTT. Its protein is CASSLDLLAGAQYF.

The V and J genes are TRBV11-2 and TRBJ2-7; D remains unclear. Germline values: CDR1 SGHAT, CDR2 FQNNGV. V lost 5 bases, J lost 3 bases, and 14 bases lay in between. CDR3 size: 14 residues. The CDR3 protein is CASSLRRDNYEQYF. The CDR3 nucleotides read TGTGCCAGCAGCCTCAGACGAGACAACTACGAGCAGTACTTC.

The genes are TRBV7-9 and TRBJ2-1; 11 bases align to TRBD2. J was trimmed by 4 bases and V by 5 bases; bases with no gene match: 16. The CDR3 runs 19 residues. Germline values: CDR1 SEHNR, CDR2 FQNEAQ (reference sequence). The CDR3 sequence: CASSIILAGGLGFYNEQFF. CDR3 nucleotides: TGTGCCAGCAGCATAATCCTAGCGGGGGGCCTCGGGTTTTACAATGAGCAGTTCTTC.

In this sample, this clone turned up once. J is TRBJ1-3 and V is TRBV4-1; D is undetermined. The CDR3 runs to 15 residues. Trimming stripped 5 bases from V and 0 bases from J, with 11 bases between. The germline gives CDR1 MGHRA, CDR2 YSYEKL. The chain's CDR3 is CASSSRVISGNTIYF. CDR3 sequence (DNA): TGCGCCAGCAGCAGCCGGGTAATCTCTGGAAACACCATATATTTT.

V and J are TRBV5-1 and TRBJ2-3; D is undetermined. Germline CDR1 is SGHRS and CDR2 is YFSETQ. Trimming took off 0 bases at V and 0 bases at J, with 14 bases between the two ends. This CDR3 is built from 17 residues. The CDR3 reads CASSLALARSSTDTQYF. The CDR3 DNA reads TGCGCCAGCAGCTTGGCCCTCGCTAGATCTAGCACAGATACGCAGTATTTT.

J is TRBJ1-5 and V is TRBV7-9; 9 bases map to TRBD1. Germline V gene data show CDR1 as SEHNR and CDR2 as FQNEAQ (reference sequence). With 5 bases clipped from V and 4 bases from J, the junction kept 6 bases outside the gene matches. The CDR3 runs 15 residues. The CDR3 region has the DNA TGTGCCAGCAGCCCCGGGACAGGGCTAAATCAGCCCCAGCATTTT. It yields the protein CASSPGTGLNQPQHF.

The gene calls are TRBV9 and TRBJ1-1; no clear D. This CDR3 is 16 amino acids long. Looked up from germline, CDR1 is SGDLS and CDR2 is YYNGEE. V gave up 0 bases and J gave up 4 bases, with 16 bases separating them. Here the CDR3 reads CASSVGPRDPLTEAFF. The CDR3 nucleotides read TGTGCCAGCAGCGTAGGGCCCCGTGATCCTCTCACTGAAGCTTTCTTT.

This clone was recorded only once. The chain is built from TRBV7-8 and TRBJ2-5; 9 bases map to TRBD1. The ends lost 5 bases at V and 12 bases at J; junction bases unmatched: 7. The germline V gene has CDR1 SGHVS and CDR2 FQNEAQ. The CDR3 loop spans 12 amino acids. The CDR3: CASSRAGDREYF. The CDR3 coding sequence is TGTGCCAGCAGCCGAGCCGGGGACAGGGAGTACTTC.

The J gene is TRBJ1-2, the V gene TRBV2, with D perhaps matching TRBD1 (6 bases). The CDR3 has 12 residues. The germline V and J ends were trimmed by 7 bases and 4 bases, with 10 bases remaining between them. Germline loops: CDR1 SNHLY, CDR2 FYNNEI. The CDR3: CASKGEGYGYTF. The CDR3, as DNA: TGTGCCAGCAAGGGGGAGGGCTATGGCTACACCTTC. The full variable domain, with the rest looked up from reference TRBV2 and TRBJ1-2, is EPEVTQTPSHQVTQMGQEVILRCVPISNHLYFYWYRQILGQKVEFLVSFYNNEISEKSEIFDDQFSVERPDGSNFTLKIRSTKLEDSAMYFCASKGEGYGYTFGSGTRLTVV.

J is TRBJ2-7 and V is TRBV29-1, with 7 bases that match TRBD2. CDR1 and CDR2 from the germline V gene are SQVTM and ANQGSEA. This CDR3 spans 13 amino acids. Trimming took 5 bases from V and 1 from J; bases not matched to a gene: 5. CDR3 in DNA: TGCAGCGTTTGGGGGGGGGATTCCTACGAGCAGTACTTC. As protein: CSVWGGDSYEQYF.

This clone has more than one count but fewer than ten. V usage is TRBV7-2 and J usage is TRBJ2-2; 9 positions agree with TRBD2. The J segment lost 6 bases and the V segment lost 2 bases, leaving 4 bases of the junction unmatched. Looked up from germline, CDR1 is SGHTA and CDR2 is FQGNSA. CDR3 size: 15 residues. CDR3 DNA: TGTGCCAGCAGCTTACAGCGGGGGGTGGCCGGGGAGCTGTTTTTT. Its translation is CASSLQRGVAGELFF.

This clone turned up a few times. The chain has TRBV5-6 and TRBJ1-5; D is perhaps TRBD1 (5 bases). The CDR3 loop spans 17 amino acids. V dropped 3 bases and J dropped 2 bases, with 18 bases sitting between them. Germline CDR1 reads SGHDT; CDR2 reads YYEEEE. CDR3 in amino acids: CASSSKRGGRGNQPQHF. Written as DNA, the CDR3 is TGTGCCAGCAGCTCGAAACGGGGGGGACGGGGCAATCAGCCCCAGCATTTT.